This T cell receptor beta chain was captured in a study of blood T cell repertoires in COVID-19. Study in general: Samples came from the United States, Italy and Spain, spanning acute and convalescent COVID-19.

In the original workflow: Estimation of nucleated cell counts was performed using reference gene primer amplification. The assay was immunoSEQ multiplex PCR, and TCRdb's table has in-frame clones only and misses some. V and J calls and clone size are given by that table; D and trimming were obtained from the DNA. The data show about 300,000 clones, approximately 90% seen once. In germline, CDR1 is MNHEY, CDR2 SMNVEV (reference sequence). The trim removed 5 bases at V and 3 bases at J, leaving 6 bases unmatched. This CDR3 has 15 amino acids. This clone was found a few times. Sequencing used peripheral blood. The clonotype was recovered from a woman aged 45-65 years with COVID-19, enrolled during active disease. This sequence joins TRBV27 and TRBJ2-7; 11 bases align to TRBD2. CDR3 coding DNA: TGTGCCAGCAGTCACGTAGCGGGAGGGCTCTACGAGCAGTACTTC. Amino acids: CASSHVAGGLYEQYF.